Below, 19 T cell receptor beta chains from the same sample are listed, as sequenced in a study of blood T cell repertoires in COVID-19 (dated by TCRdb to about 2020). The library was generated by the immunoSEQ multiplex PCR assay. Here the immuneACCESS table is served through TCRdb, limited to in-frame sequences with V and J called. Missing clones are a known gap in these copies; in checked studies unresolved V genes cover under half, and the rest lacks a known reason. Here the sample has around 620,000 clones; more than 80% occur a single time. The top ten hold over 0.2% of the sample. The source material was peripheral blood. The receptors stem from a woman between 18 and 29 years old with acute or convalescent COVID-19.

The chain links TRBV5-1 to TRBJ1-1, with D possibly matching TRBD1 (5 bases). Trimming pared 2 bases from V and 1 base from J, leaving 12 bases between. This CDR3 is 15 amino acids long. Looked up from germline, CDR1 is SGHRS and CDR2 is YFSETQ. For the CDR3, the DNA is TGCGCCAGCAGCTTAGGAATACAGGCGAACACTGAAGCTTTCTTT. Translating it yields CASSLGIQANTEAFF.

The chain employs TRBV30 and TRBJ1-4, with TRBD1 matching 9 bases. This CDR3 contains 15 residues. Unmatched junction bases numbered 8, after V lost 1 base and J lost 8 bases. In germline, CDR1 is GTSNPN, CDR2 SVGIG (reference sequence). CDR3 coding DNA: TGTGCCTGGAGTGCCCCCGGGACAGGGTACGAAAAACTGTTTTTT. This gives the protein CAWSAPGTGYEKLFF. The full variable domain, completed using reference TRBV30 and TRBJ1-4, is SQTIHQWPATLVQPVGSPLSLECTVEGTSNPNLYWYRQAAGRGLQLLFYSVGIGQISSEVPQNLSASRPQDRQFILSSKKLLLSDSGFYLCAWSAPGTGYEKLFFGSGTQLSVL.

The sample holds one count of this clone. The CDR3 protein is CASIGGTREFF. CDR3 sequence (DNA): TGTGCCAGCATAGGTGGGACAAGGGAGTTCTTC. This chain uses TRBV6-5 with TRBJ2-1; a weak D match, TRBD1 (6 bases). This CDR3 region has 11 residues. The V end was cut by 7 bases, the J end by 14 bases, with 15 bases between. Germline assignment: CDR1 MNHEY and CDR2 SVGAGI.

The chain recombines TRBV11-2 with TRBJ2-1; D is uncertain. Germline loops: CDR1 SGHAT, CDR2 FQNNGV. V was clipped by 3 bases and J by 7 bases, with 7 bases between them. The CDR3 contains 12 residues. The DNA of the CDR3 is TGTGCCAGCAGCTTCATGGAGAATGAGCAGTTCTTC. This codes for CASSFMENEQFF.

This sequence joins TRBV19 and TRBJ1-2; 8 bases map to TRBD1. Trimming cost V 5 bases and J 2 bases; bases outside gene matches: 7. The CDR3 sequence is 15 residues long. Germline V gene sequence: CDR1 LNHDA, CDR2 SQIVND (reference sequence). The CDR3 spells CASSPGGASNYGYTF. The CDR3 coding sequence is TGTGCCAGTAGTCCAGGGGGCGCTTCCAACTATGGCTACACCTTC.

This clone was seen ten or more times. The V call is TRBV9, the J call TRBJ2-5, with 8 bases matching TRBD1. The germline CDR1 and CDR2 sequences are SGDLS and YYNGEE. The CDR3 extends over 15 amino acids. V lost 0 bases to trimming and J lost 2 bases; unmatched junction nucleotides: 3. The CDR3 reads CASSVGQGTQETQYF. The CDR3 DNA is TGTGCCAGCAGCGTAGGACAGGGGACACAAGAGACCCAGTACTTC. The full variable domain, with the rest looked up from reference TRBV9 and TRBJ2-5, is DSGVTQTPKHLITATGQRVTLRCSPRSGDLSVYWYQQSLDQGLQFLIQYYNGEERAKGNILERFSAQQFPDLHSELNLSSLELGDSALYFCASSVGQGTQETQYFGPGTRLLVL.

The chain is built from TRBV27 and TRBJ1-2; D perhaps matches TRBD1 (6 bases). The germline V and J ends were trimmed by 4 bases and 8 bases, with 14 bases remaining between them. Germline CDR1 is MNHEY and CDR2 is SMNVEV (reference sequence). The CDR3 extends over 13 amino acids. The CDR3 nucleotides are TGTGCCAGCAGTTCGACAGGATATCGGGGCTACACCTTC. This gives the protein CASSSTGYRGYTF.

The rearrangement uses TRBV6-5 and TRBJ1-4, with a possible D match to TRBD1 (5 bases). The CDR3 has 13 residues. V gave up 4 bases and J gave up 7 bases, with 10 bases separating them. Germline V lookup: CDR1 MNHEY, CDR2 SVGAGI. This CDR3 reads CASSSTVTEKLFF. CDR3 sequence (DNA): TGTGCCAGCAGTTCGACAGTTACTGAAAAACTGTTTTTT.

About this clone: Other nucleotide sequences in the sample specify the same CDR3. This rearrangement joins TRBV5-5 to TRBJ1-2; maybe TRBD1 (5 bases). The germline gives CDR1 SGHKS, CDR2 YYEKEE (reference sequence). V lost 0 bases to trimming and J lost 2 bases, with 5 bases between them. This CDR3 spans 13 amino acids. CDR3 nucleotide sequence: TGTGCCAGCAGCTTGGAGGGGAACTATGGCTACACCTTC. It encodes CASSLEGNYGYTF.

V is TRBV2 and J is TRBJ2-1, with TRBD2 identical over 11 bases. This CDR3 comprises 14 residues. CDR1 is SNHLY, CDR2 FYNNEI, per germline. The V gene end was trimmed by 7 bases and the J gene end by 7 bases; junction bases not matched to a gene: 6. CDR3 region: CASKGLAGGNEQFF. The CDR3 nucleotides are TGTGCCAGCAAAGGACTAGCGGGTGGGAATGAGCAGTTCTTC.

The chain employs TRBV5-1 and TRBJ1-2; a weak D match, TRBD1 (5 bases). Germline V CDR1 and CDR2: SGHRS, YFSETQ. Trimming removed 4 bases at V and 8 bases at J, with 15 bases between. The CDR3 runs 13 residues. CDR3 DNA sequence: TGCGCCAGCAGCCAGACGGGGGAGTCAGGCTACACCTTC. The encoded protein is CASSQTGESGYTF.

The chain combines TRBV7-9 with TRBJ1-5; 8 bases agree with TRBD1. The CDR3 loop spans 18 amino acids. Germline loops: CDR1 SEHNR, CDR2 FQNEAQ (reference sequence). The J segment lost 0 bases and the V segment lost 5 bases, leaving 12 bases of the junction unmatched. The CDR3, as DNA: TGTGCCAGCAGCAGCGGTGGACAGGGTGGGTATAGCAATCAGCCCCAGCATTTT. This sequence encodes CASSSGGQGGYSNQPQHF.

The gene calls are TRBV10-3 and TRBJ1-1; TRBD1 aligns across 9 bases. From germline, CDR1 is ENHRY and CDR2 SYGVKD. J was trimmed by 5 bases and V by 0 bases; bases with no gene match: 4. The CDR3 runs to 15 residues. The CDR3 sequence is CAISESGTGRTEAFF. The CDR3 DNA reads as TGTGCCATCAGTGAGTCTGGGACAGGGAGGACTGAAGCTTTCTTT.

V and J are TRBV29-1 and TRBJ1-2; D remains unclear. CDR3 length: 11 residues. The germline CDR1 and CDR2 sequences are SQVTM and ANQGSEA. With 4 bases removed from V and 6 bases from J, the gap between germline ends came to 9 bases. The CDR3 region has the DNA TGCAGCGTTGGAGAACTGGATGGCTACACCTTC. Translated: CSVGELDGYTF.

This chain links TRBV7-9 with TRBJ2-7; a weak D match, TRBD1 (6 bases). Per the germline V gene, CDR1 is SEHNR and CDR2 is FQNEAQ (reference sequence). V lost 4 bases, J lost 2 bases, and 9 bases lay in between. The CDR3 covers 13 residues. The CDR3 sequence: CASSYRDTYEQYF. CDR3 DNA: TGTGCCAGCAGCTACCGGGACACCTACGAGCAGTACTTC.

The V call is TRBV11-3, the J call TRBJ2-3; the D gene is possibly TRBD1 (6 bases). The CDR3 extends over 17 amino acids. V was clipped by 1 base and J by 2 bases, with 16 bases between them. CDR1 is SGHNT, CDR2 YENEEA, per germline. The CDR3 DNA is TGTGCCAGCAGCTTAGGAGTTGTGACAGGTAACACAGATACGCAGTATTTT. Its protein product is CASSLGVVTGNTDTQYF.

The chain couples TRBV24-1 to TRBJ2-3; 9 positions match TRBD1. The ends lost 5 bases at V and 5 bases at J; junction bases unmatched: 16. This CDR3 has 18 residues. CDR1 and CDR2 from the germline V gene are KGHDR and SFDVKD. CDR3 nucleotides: TGTGCCACCAGTGGGGCACAGGGGGCGGGGGCTCACGTAGATACGCAGTATTTT. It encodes CATSGAQGAGAHVDTQYF.

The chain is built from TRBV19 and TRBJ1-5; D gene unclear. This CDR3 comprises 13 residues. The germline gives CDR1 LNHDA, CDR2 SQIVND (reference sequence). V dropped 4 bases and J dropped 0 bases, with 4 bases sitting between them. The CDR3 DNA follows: TGTGCCAGTAGTAAATATAGCAATCAGCCCCAGCATTTT. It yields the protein CASSKYSNQPQHF.

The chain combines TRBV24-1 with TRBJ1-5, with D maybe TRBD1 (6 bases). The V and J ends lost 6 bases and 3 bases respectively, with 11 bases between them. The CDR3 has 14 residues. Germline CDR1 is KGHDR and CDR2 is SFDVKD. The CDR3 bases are TGTGCCACCAGTTCGGACAGCTACAATCAGCCCCAGCATTTT. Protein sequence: CATSSDSYNQPQHF.